The sample holds one count of the clone carrying this T cell receptor (beta chain). This sample was included in a study of blood T cell repertoires in COVID-19. At the level of the study: Samples of COVID-19 (acute and convalescent) were obtained from the United States, Italy and Spain. Nucleic acid was either cDNA or gDNA, and it came from T cells, B-cell-depleted T cells, or PBMCs.

The length of the CDR3 is 11 residues. The trim removed 5 bases at V and 17 bases at J, leaving 2 bases unmatched. How the authors handled the data: Reference gene primer amplification gave nucleated cell count estimates. Assay: immunoSEQ multiplex PCR; the TCRdb copy retains only in-frame clones and omits some. V, J and clone size are those of that table, while D and trimming were read from the DNA. The sample holds approximately 77,000 clones, 85% to 90% seen once. This clonotype originated in a man aged 50 to 60 with active COVID-19. Sequences were obtained from peripheral blood. The gene calls are TRBV12-3 or TRBV12-4 and TRBJ1-6; 11 positions match TRBD1. The CDR3 DNA reads TGTGCCAGCAGTGAGGGACAGGGGGTCCACTTT. Residues: CASSEGQGVHF.